The 29 T cell receptor beta chains listed next were all sequenced from one sample in a study of cytomegalovirus exposure and HLA in healthy donors. PCR employed 60 Vbeta and 13 Jbeta primers. Repertoires were generated with immunoSEQ multiplex PCR, while TCRdb's copy carries only in-frame clones and drops some. The sample holds around 160,000 clones, roughly 65% seen once. Material: PBMCs. The receptors come from a woman aged 18-29 years in good health and CMV-seropositive.

The table lists this clone with a few counts. This rearrangement joins TRBV7-6 to TRBJ1-2; TRBD1 matches at 8 bases. This CDR3 is built from 16 residues. The V gene's germline CDR1 is SGHVS and CDR2 FNYEAQ. Trimming removed 5 bases from V and 0 bases from J; junction bases left unmatched: 8. The CDR3 region is CASSAGTGPTNYGYTF. Here the CDR3 DNA reads TGTGCCAGCAGCGCCGGGACAGGACCCACTAACTATGGCTACACCTTC.

The chain has TRBV19 and TRBJ1-5; D call uncertain. There are 18 residues in the CDR3. Germline CDR1 and CDR2: LNHDA and SQIVND (reference sequence). Trimming cost V 7 bases and J 2 bases, with 24 bases left between them. CDR3 amino acids: CASTSTIGGSKGNQPQHF. DNA for the CDR3: TGTGCCAGTACTTCTACCATAGGAGGGTCCAAAGGCAATCAGCCCCAGCATTTT.

This clone was seen more than once but under ten times. This chain joins TRBV18 and TRBJ2-5, with 7 nucleotides matching TRBD1. Germline CDR1 is KGHSH and CDR2 is LQKENI. The CDR3 loop spans 14 amino acids. V gave up 2 bases and J gave up 5 bases; unmatched junction bases: 5. The CDR3 DNA sequence: TGTGCCAGCTCACCAACGACAGGGCGGGAGACCCAGTACTTC. It is translated as CASSPTTGRETQYF.

This clone has a handful of counts. The chain combines TRBV7-9 with TRBJ2-2; D is ambiguous. With 5 bases removed from V and 0 bases from J, the gap between germline ends came to 4 bases. The CDR3 has 13 residues. Germline CDR1 SEHNR, CDR2 FQNEAQ (reference sequence). DNA of the CDR3: TGTGCCAGCAGCCACACGAACACCGGGGAGCTGTTTTTT. Its protein product is CASSHTNTGELFF. Drawing the rest from reference TRBV7-9 and TRBJ2-2, the complete variable domain is DTGVSQNPRHKITKRGQNVTFRCDPISEHNRLYWYRQTLGQGPEFLTYFQNEAQLEKSRLLSDRFSAERPKGSFSTLEIQRTEQGDSAMYLCASSHTNTGELFFGEGSRLTVL.

The gene calls are TRBV19 and TRBJ1-2, with 9 bases matching TRBD1. Germline values: CDR1 LNHDA, CDR2 SQIVND (reference sequence). V dropped 3 bases and J dropped 7; count of bases not matched to a gene: 21. CDR3 length: 19 residues. The CDR3 DNA follows: TGTGCCAGTAGTATTTCGTTATGGGGACAGGGCCCGGGGAAACGTGGCTACACCTTC. It encodes CASSISLWGQGPGKRGYTF.

The chain combines TRBV4-3 with TRBJ2-3, with TRBD2 as a possible D gene (6 bases). CDR1 is LGHNA and CDR2 is YSLEER in the germline V gene. This CDR3 region has 16 residues. The V and J ends lost 1 base and 3 bases respectively, with 14 bases between them. Here the CDR3 DNA reads TGCGCCAGCAGCCAAGGCCGGGACTTGGAAACAGATACGCAGTATTTT. Its translation: CASSQGRDLETDTQYF.

A few counts support this clone. The chain uses TRBV10-3 and TRBJ1-2; the match to TRBD1 covers 8 bases. Germline V gene lookup returns CDR1 ENHRY and CDR2 SYGVKD. The CDR3 loop spans 14 amino acids. Trimming took 2 bases from V and 8 from J; bases not matched to a gene: 7. CDR3 nucleotide sequence: TGTGCCATCAGTGAGGCGGCAGGGGGCAGAGGCTACACCTTC. Translated, it gives CAISEAAGGRGYTF.

The table lists this clone with a few counts. The chain is built from TRBV5-1 and TRBJ1-3; no clear D gene. The CDR3 is made up of 17 amino acids. V was clipped by 0 bases and J by 0 bases, with 13 bases between them. From germline, CDR1 is SGHRS and CDR2 YFSETQ. CDR3 in DNA: TGCGCCAGCAGCTTGGGGTCTGACCGGAGCTCTGGAAACACCATATATTTT. Encoded protein: CASSLGSDRSSGNTIYF.

This clone appeared a few times. The chain links TRBV29-1 to TRBJ2-7; TRBD2 matches at 7 bases. This CDR3 is 15 amino acids long. Per the germline V gene, CDR1 is SQVTM and CDR2 is ANQGSEA. Trimming took 6 bases from V and 4 from J; bases not matched to a gene: 15. The CDR3 protein is CSVEGTSDSLYEQYF. In nucleotides, the CDR3 is TGCAGCGTCGAGGGAACTAGCGATTCCCTTTACGAGCAGTACTTC.

The chain employs TRBV2 and TRBJ2-6; D may be TRBD2 (5 bases). V lost 7 bases and J lost 2, with 9 bases in between. There are 14 residues in the CDR3. Germline V gene data show CDR1 as SNHLY and CDR2 as FYNNEI. CDR3 DNA sequence: TGTGCCAGCACAGAGGGTCCTGGGGCCAACGTCCTGACTTTC. Translating gives CASTEGPGANVLTF.

The chain recombines TRBV5-4 with TRBJ1-1; 7 bases agree with TRBD1. The germline V gene encodes CDR1 SGHNT and CDR2 YYREEE (reference sequence). V shed 4 bases and J 2 bases; nucleotides not matched to a gene: 11. The CDR3 covers 16 residues. CDR3 amino acids: CASSADPGQLNTEAFF. Here the CDR3 DNA reads TGTGCCAGCAGCGCGGACCCGGGACAGCTTAACACTGAAGCTTTCTTT.

The chain combines TRBV19 with TRBJ1-2; 8 nucleotides agree with TRBD1. This CDR3 is 15 amino acids long. Germline assignment: CDR1 LNHDA and CDR2 SQIVND (reference sequence). With 5 bases clipped from V and 4 bases from J, the junction kept 9 bases outside the gene matches. CDR3 nucleotides: TGTGCCAGTAGTGCCCGGGACAGGCCCATCTATGGCTACACCTTC. It encodes CASSARDRPIYGYTF.

The chain recombines TRBV29-1 with TRBJ1-2, with TRBD1 identical over 9 bases. Germline V gene lookup returns CDR1 SQVTM and CDR2 ANQGSEA. The CDR3 is 13 amino acids. V was clipped by 6 bases and J by 8 bases; unmatched bases: 10. Here the CDR3 reads CSVAGQGGSGYTF. The CDR3 nucleotides are TGCAGCGTGGCGGGACAGGGAGGCTCGGGCTACACCTTC.

This clone has only a few counts. Since the CDR3 does not end with the conserved phenylalanine or tryptophan, this likely comes from a read error. The chain links TRBV14 to TRBJ2-3; D remains ambiguous. Germline V gene sequence: CDR1 SGHDN, CDR2 FVKESK. V lost 1 base, J lost 1 base, and 6 bases lay in between. This CDR3 is built from 14 residues. CDR3 residues: CASSQGRGTDTQYV. The CDR3 DNA reads as TGTGCCAGCAGCCAAGGACGTGGCACAGATACGCAGTATGTT.

The J gene is TRBJ2-1, the V gene TRBV28; 12 nucleotides agree with TRBD2. The germline gives CDR1 MDHEN, CDR2 SYDVKM. This CDR3 has 16 amino acids. Trimming cost V 3 bases and J 5 bases; bases outside gene matches: 5. The CDR3: CASSFEGLAGDNEQFF. The CDR3 DNA reads TGTGCCAGCAGTTTTGAGGGACTAGCGGGCGACAATGAGCAGTTCTTC.

The V and J genes are TRBV7-8 and TRBJ2-7; 9 bases agree with TRBD2. The CDR3 runs 13 residues. J lost 5 bases, V lost 7 bases, and 6 bases had no gene match. CDR1 SGHVS and CDR2 FQNEAQ come from the germline V gene. CDR3 loop: CASTGSGGDEQYF. The CDR3 bases are TGTGCCAGCACTGGTAGCGGGGGAGACGAGCAGTACTTC.

This clone was counted between two and nine times. The CDR3 DNA reads as TGTGCCAAGACACAGGATGAGCAGTTCTTC. Its protein is CAKTQDEQFF. This rearrangement joins TRBV5-4 to TRBJ2-1; possibly TRBD1 for D (5 bases). Trimming stripped 9 bases from V and 8 bases from J, with 9 bases between. The CDR3 contains 10 residues. Germline V gene sequence: CDR1 SGHNT, CDR2 YYREEE (reference sequence).

The chain recombines TRBV7-9 with TRBJ2-7; TRBD2 matches at 9 bases. Trimming cost V 5 bases and J 5 bases; bases outside gene matches: 10. This CDR3 has 15 amino acids. Germline V gene sequence: CDR1 SEHNR, CDR2 FQNEAQ (reference sequence). CDR3 protein: CASSATGGGAHEQYF. CDR3 in DNA: TGTGCCAGCAGCGCGACTGGCGGGGGGGCCCACGAGCAGTACTTC. The full variable domain, completed using reference TRBV7-9 and TRBJ2-7, is DTGVSQNPRHKITKRGQNVTFRCDPISEHNRLYWYRQTLGQGPEFLTYFQNEAQLEKSRLLSDRFSAERPKGSFSTLEIQRTEQGDSAMYLCASSATGGGAHEQYFGPGTRLTVT.

The chain recombines TRBV19 with TRBJ1-5; 8 bases are shared with TRBD1. V gave up 6 bases and J gave up 6 bases; unmatched junction bases: 13. CDR3 length: 16 amino acids. Germline V gene data show CDR1 as LNHDA and CDR2 as SQIVND (reference sequence). CDR3 nucleotides: TGTGCCAGTAGGGGTGGACAGGGTGTAACGGTTCAGCCCCAGCATTTT. Amino acid sequence: CASRGGQGVTVQPQHF.

This rearrangement joins TRBV9 to TRBJ1-2; 8 bases align to TRBD1. Trimming removed 4 bases from V and 4 bases from J; junction bases left unmatched: 12. The CDR3 is 16 amino acids. Germline V CDR1 and CDR2: SGDLS, YYNGEE. The CDR3 here is CASSTRSDREVYGYTF. CDR3 sequence (DNA): TGTGCCAGCAGCACTCGCTCGGACAGGGAAGTCTATGGCTACACCTTC.

The CDR3 DNA sequence: TGTGCCAGCAGTCCAGGGACACTAATCCAAGAGACCCAGTACTTC. This translates into CASSPGTLIQETQYF. The rearrangement links TRBV2 to TRBJ2-5, with D tentatively TRBD1 (6 bases). The CDR3 has 15 residues. The V gene's germline CDR1 is SNHLY and CDR2 FYNNEI. V was shortened by 5 bases and J by 1 base, with 14 bases between the two germline ends.

The V and J genes are TRBV5-1 and TRBJ2-2, with D possibly being TRBD1 (5 bases). In germline, CDR1 is SGHRS, CDR2 YFSETQ. This CDR3 spans 14 amino acids. The V end was cut by 4 bases, the J end by 6 bases, with 13 bases between. The CDR3: CASSGGVGAGELFF. CDR3 in DNA: TGCGCCAGCAGCGGCGGAGTAGGGGCCGGGGAGCTGTTTTTT.

The chain links TRBV27 to TRBJ1-2; D ambiguous. Trimming took 2 bases from V and 4 from J, leaving 14 bases between them. The germline CDR1 and CDR2 sequences are MNHEY and SMNVEV (reference sequence). This CDR3 region has 15 residues. The CDR3 is CASSLKGGGLYGYTF. The CDR3 DNA follows: TGTGCCAGCAGTTTAAAGGGCGGAGGGCTCTATGGCTACACCTTC.

J is TRBJ1-2 and V is TRBV9; no clear D. This CDR3 is built from 12 residues. Germline V lookup: CDR1 SGDLS, CDR2 YYNGEE. Trimming took 4 bases from V and 2 from J, leaving 6 bases between them. CDR3 sequence: CASSSQNYGYTF. CDR3 sequence (DNA): TGTGCCAGCAGCTCCCAGAACTATGGCTACACCTTC.

J is TRBJ2-5 and V is TRBV2; TRBD2 might be the D (5 bases). Trimming took off 5 bases at V and 2 bases at J, with 15 bases between the two ends. Germline loops: CDR1 SNHLY, CDR2 FYNNEI. CDR3 length: 15 amino acids. CDR3 loop: CASSLQDSLQETQYF. The CDR3 nucleotides are TGTGCCAGCAGTCTTCAGGACTCCCTGCAAGAGACCCAGTACTTC.

CDR3 nucleotides: TGTGCCAGCAGCAATGACAGGTCCTACGAGCAGTACTTC. Its translation is CASSNDRSYEQYF. This sequence joins TRBV6-5 and TRBJ2-5, with TRBD1 as a possible D gene (6 bases). The J call may not be correct, given that the DNA end is closer to TRBJ2-7. The CDR3 runs to 13 residues. The germline V gene has CDR1 MNHEY and CDR2 SVGAGI.

The V gene is TRBV19, the J gene TRBJ1-5; the D gene is possibly TRBD1 (5 bases). V lost 5 bases to trimming and J lost 7 bases, with 12 bases between them. The CDR3 loop spans 13 amino acids. Looked up from germline, CDR1 is LNHDA and CDR2 is SQIVND (reference sequence). CDR3 sequence: CASSSRVVQPQHF. The CDR3 DNA reads as TGTGCCAGTAGTTCCAGGGTCGTCCAGCCCCAGCATTTT.

V usage is TRBV28 and J usage is TRBJ2-5; TRBD2 matches at 7 bases. Trimming took 1 base from V and 5 from J; bases not matched to a gene: 7. The CDR3 has 15 amino acids. Germline V lookup: CDR1 MDHEN, CDR2 SYDVKM. CDR3 sequence: CASSLYLAGDETQYF. DNA of the CDR3: TGTGCCAGCAGTTTATATCTGGCGGGAGATGAGACCCAGTACTTC. The complete variable domain, with remaining parts taken from reference TRBV28 and TRBJ2-5, reads DVKVTQSSRYLVKRTGEKVFLECVQDMDHENMFWYRQDPGLGLRLIYFSYDVKMKEKGDIPEGYSVSREKKERFSLILESASTNQTSMYLCASSLYLAGDETQYFGPGTRLLVL.

This clone was seen a few times. This chain links TRBV19 with TRBJ2-2, with 8 bases lining up with TRBD2. The CDR3 extends over 16 amino acids. Germline V CDR1 and CDR2: LNHDA, SQIVND (reference sequence). With 6 bases clipped from V and 1 base from J, the junction kept 7 bases outside the gene matches. This CDR3 reads CASRSLGTRNTGELFF. CDR3 DNA: TGTGCCAGTAGATCCCTTGGGACTAGGAACACCGGGGAGCTGTTTTTT.